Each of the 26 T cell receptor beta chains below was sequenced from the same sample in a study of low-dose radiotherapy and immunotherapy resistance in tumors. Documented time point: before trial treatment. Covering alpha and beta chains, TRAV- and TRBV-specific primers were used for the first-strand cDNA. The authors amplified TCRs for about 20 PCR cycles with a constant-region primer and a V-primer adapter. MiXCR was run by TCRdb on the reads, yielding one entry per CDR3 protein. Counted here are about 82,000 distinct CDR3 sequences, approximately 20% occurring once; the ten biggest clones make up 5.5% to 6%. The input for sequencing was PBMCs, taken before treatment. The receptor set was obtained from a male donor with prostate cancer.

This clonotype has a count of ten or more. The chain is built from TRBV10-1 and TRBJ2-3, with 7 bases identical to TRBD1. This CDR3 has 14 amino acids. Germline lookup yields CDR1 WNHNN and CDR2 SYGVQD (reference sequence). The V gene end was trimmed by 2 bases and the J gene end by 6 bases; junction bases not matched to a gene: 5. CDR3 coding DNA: TGCGCCAGCAGTGAGGACAGGGCTGGCGATACGCAGTATTTT. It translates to CASSEDRAGDTQYF.

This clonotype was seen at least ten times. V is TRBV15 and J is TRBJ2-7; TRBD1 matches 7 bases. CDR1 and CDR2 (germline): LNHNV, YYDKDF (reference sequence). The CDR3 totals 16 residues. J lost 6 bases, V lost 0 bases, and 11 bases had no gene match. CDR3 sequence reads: CATSRDRRGLTGEQYF. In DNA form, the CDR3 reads TGTGCCACCAGCAGAGATCGAAGGGGGCTGACGGGCGAGCAGTACTTC.

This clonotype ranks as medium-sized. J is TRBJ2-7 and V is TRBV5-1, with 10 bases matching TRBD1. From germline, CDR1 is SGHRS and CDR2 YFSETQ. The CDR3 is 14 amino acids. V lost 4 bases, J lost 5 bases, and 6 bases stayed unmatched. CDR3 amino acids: CASSTGQGVNEQYF. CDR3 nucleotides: TGCGCCAGCAGCACAGGACAGGGGGTCAACGAGCAGTACTTC.

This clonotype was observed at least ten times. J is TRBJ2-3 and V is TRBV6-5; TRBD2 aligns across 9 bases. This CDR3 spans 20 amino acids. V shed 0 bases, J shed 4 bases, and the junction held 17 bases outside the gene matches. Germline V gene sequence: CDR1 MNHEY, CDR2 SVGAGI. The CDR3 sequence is CASSYSGPGSAGGRADTQYF. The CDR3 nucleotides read TGTGCCAGCAGTTACTCAGGACCTGGCTCGGCGGGAGGGCGGGCAGATACGCAGTATTTT.

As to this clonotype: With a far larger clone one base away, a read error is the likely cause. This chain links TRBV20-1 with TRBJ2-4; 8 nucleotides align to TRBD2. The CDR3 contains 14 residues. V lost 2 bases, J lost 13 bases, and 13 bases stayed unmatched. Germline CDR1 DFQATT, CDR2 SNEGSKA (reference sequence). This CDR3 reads CSARKRGTLNEQYF. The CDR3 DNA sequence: TGCAGTGCTAGAAAGCGGGGGACCCTCAATGAGCAGTACTTC.

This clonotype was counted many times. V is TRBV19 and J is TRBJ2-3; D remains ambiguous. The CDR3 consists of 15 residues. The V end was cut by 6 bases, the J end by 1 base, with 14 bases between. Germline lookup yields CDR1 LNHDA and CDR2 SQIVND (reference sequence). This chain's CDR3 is CASSPFGVGTDTQYF. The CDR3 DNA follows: TGTGCCAGTAGCCCCTTTGGGGTTGGCACAGATACGCAGTATTTT.

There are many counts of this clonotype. The CDR3 sequence is CASSKMAGKETQYF. The CDR3 DNA reads TGTGCCAGCAGCAAAATGGCGGGGAAAGAGACCCAGTACTTC. This sequence joins TRBV7-2 and TRBJ2-5; the D gene is possibly TRBD2 (6 bases). CDR3 length: 14 amino acids. Trimming pared 5 bases from V and 3 bases from J, leaving 13 bases between. Germline CDR1 is SGHTA and CDR2 is FQGNSA.

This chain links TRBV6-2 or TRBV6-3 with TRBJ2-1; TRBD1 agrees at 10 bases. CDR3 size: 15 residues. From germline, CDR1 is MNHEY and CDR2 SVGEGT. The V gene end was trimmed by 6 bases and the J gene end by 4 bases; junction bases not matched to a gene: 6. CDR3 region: CASRRQGAGYNEQFF. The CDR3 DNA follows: TGTGCCAGCAGAAGACAGGGGGCAGGGTACAATGAGCAGTTCTTC.

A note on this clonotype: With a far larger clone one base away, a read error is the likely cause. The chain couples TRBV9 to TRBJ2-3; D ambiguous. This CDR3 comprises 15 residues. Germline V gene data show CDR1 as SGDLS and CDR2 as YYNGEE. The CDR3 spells CASSQSVKTTETQYF. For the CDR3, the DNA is TGTGCCAGCAGCCAATCAGTAAAAACCACAGAAACGCAGTATTTT. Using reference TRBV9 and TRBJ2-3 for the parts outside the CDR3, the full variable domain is DSGVTQTPKHLITATGQRVTLRCSPRSGDLSVYWYQQSLDQGLQFLIQYYNGEERAKGNILERFSAQQFPDLHSELNLSSLELGDSALYFCASSQSVKTTETQYFGPGTRLTVL.

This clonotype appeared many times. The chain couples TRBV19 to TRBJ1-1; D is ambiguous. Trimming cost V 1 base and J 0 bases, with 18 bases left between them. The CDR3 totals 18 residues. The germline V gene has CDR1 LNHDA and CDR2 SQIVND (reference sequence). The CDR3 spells CASSIGVTGTGMNTEAFF. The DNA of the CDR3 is TGTGCCAGTAGTATAGGGGTGACGGGAACGGGGATGAACACTGAAGCTTTCTTT.

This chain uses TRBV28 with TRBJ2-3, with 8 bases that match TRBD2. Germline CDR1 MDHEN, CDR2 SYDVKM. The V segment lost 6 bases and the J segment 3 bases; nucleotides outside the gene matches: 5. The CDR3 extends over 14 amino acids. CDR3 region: CASSNREGTDTQYF. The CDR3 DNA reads TGTGCCAGCAGCAACCGGGAGGGTACAGATACGCAGTATTTT.

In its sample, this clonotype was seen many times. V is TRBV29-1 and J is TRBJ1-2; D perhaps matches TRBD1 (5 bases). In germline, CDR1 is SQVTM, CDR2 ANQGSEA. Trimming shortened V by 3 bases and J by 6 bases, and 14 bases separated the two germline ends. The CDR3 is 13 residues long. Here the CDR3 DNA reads TGCAGCGTTGATAGGGATGGGGGGAATGGCTACACCTTC. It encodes CSVDRDGGNGYTF.

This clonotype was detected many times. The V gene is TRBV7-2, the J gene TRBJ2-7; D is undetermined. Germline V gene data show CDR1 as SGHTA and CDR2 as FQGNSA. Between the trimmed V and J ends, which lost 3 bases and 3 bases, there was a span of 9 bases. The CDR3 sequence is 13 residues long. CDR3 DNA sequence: TGTGCCAGCAGCTTGGGATATTACTACGAGCAGTACTTC. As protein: CASSLGYYYEQYF.

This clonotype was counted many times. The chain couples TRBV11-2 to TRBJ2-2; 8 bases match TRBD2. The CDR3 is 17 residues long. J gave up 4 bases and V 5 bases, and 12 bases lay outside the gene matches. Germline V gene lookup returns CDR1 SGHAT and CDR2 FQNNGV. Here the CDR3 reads CASSHASRGGPTGELFF. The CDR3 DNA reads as TGTGCCAGCAGCCACGCGTCCCGCGGGGGGCCCACCGGGGAGCTGTTTTTT.

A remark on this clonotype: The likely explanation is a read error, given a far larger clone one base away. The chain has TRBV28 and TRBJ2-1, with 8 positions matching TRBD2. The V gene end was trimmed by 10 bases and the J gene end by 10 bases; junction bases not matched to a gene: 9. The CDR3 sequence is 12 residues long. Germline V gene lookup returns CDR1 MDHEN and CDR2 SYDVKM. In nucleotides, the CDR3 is TGTGCCATTCGGACTAGCAGCTACGAGCAGTTCTTC. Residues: CAIRTSSYEQFF.

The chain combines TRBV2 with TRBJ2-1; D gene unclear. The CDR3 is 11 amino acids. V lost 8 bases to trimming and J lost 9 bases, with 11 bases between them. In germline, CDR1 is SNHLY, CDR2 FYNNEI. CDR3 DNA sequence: TGTGCCAGCCAAGTCAGCAGTGAGCAGTTCTTC. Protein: CASQVSSEQFF.

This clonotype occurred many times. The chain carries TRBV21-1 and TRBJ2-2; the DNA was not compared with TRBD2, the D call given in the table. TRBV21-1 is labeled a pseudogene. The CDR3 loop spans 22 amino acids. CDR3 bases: TGTGCCAGCAGCAAGGAAAAGAGGCCGGGTAGCGGGGGCCCATCGAACACCGGGGAGCTGTTTTTT. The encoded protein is CASSKEKRPGSGGPSNTGELFF.

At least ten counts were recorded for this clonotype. The CDR3 is CSVKGTQETQYF. In DNA, the CDR3 is TGCAGCGTTAAGGGGACCCAAGAGACCCAGTACTTC. This sequence joins TRBV29-1 and TRBJ2-5; the D call may be TRBD1 or TRBD2 (5 bases each). The CDR3 length is 12 residues. CDR1 and CDR2 (germline): SQVTM, ANQGSEA. Trimming stripped 5 bases from V and 1 base from J, with 8 bases between.

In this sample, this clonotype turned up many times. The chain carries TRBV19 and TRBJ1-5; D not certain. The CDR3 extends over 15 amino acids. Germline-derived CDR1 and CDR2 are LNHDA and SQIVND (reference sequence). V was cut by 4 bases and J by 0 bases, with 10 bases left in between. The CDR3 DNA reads TGTGCCAGTAGTACCCCATGGATTAGCAATCAGCCCCAGCATTTT. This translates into CASSTPWISNQPQHF.

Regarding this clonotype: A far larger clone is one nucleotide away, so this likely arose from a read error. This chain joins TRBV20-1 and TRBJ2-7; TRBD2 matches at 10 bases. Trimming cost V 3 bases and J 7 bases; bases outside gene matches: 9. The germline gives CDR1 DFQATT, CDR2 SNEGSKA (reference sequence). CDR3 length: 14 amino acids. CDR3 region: CSASPSSGSHEQYF. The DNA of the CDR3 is TGCAGTGCTAGCCCCTCTAGCGGGAGCCATGAGCAGTACTTC.

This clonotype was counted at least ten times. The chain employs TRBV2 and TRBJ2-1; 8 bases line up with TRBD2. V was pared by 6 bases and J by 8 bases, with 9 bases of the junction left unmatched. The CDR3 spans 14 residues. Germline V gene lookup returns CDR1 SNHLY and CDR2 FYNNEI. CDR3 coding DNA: TGTGCCAGCAGACCGGGACTAGTCTTCGATGAGCAGTTCTTC. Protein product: CASRPGLVFDEQFF.

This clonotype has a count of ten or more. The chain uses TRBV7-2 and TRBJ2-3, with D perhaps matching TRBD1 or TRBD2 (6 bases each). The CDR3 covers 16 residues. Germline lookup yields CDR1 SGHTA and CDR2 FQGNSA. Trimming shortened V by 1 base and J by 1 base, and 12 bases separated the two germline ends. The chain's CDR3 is CASSLGGGLRTDTQYF. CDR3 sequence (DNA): TGTGCCAGCAGCTTAGGAGGGGGGTTACGCACAGATACGCAGTATTTT.

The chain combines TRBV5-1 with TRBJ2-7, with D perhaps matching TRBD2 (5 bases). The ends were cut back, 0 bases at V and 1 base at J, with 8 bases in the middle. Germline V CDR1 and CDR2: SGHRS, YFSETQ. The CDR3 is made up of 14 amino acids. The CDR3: CASSLVTGSYEQYF. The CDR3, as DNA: TGCGCCAGCAGCTTGGTAACGGGGTCCTACGAGCAGTACTTC.

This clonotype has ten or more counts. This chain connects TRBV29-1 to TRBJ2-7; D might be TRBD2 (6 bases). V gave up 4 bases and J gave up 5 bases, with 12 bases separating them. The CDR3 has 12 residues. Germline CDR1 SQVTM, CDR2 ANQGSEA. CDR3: CSVAGGPHEQYF. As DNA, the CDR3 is TGCAGCGTTGCCGGGGGTCCCCACGAGCAGTACTTC.

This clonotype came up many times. CDR3 region: CASSLGNSNTGELFF. CDR3 in DNA: TGCGCCAGCAGCCTGGGCAACTCGAACACCGGGGAGCTGTTTTTT. The rearrangement links TRBV4-3 to TRBJ2-2, with no clear D. The CDR3 is 15 amino acids. V lost 4 bases, J lost 0 bases, and 9 bases lay in between. The V gene's germline CDR1 is LGHNA and CDR2 YSLEER.

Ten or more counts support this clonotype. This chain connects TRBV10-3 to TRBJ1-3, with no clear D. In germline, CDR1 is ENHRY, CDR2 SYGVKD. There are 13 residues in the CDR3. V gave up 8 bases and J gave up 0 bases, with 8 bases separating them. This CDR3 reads CAIGINSGNTIYF. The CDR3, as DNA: TGTGCCATCGGTATAAACTCTGGAAACACCATATATTTT.